This entry is about one TCR beta chain. Antigen specificity is unknown. This may be a read error: a much more frequent sequence differs by one nucleotide. These data belong to a study of post-analysis software for immune sequencing data. Study as a whole: Disease courses included relapsing-remitting, secondary progressive and progressive-relapsing multiple sclerosis. Findings and limits, study-wide: The five TRBV segments detected at higher frequency in patients than in controls included TRBV5-6, TRBV5-1 and TRBV20-1. Multiple sclerosis patients showed significantly lower normalized Chao1 diversity than controls did.

Prepared TCR beta cDNA libraries contained unique molecular identifiers. cDNA molecules numbering around 500,000 came from roughly 1 to 10 million T cells. TCRdb reprocessed the PCR reads via MiXCR and lists one record per CDR3 protein. The repertoire includes around 200,000 distinct CDR3 sequences, about 30% of them detected once, and roughly 3.5% sits in the top ten. The CDR3 is 15 residues long. In germline, CDR1 is MNHEY, CDR2 SMNVEV (reference sequence). The chain carries TRBV27 and TRBJ2-7, with 13 bases matching TRBD2. The TCR comes from a girl younger than 18 with multiple sclerosis. The sample taken for sequencing was blood. The CDR3, as DNA: TGTGCCAGCAGCCGGACTAGCGGGGGCTCCTGCGAGCAGTACTTC. As protein: CASSRTSGGSCEQYF.